This T cell receptor (beta chain) was documented in a study of graft-versus-host responses after intestinal transplantation. Study summary: Every recipient underwent anti-thymocyte globulin induction, then tacrolimus and steroids for 2 to 3 years.

Of note for this clone: As yet, its antigen is unknown.

The table came from immunoSEQ multiplex PCR; TCRdb's copy has only in-frame clones and leaves some out. The profile covers tens of thousands of clones, with around 87% appearing a single time and less than 5% taken by the ten largest. This clonotype was sampled from a human donor who was the organ donor for an intestinal transplant. The material was unstimulated CD8+ T cells sorted from spleen or lymph node cells, obtained before transplant.

The CDR3 bases are TGCGCCAGCAGCTTGGGGCTCTACAATGAGCAGTTCTTC. As protein: CASSLGLYNEQFF. The rearrangement links TRBV5-1 to TRBJ2-1; no definite D call. The germline V and J ends were trimmed by 0 bases and 3 bases, with 4 bases remaining between them. From germline, CDR1 is SGHRS and CDR2 YFSETQ. The length of the CDR3 is 13 residues.